The TCR beta chain described here comes from a study of T-cell memory formation after mild COVID-19. Study-wide background: TCR clusters were mostly confined to one donor each. Findings of the study overall: The CD4+ clones that contracted clustered mainly within CM and EM, and the CD8+ clones concentrated in EMRA.

This clonotype was detected a few times. Its antigen is currently unknown. Trimming took off 4 bases at V and 6 bases at J, with 22 bases between the two ends. The CDR3 is 17 residues long. The germline gives CDR1 ENHRY, CDR2 SYGVKD. TCRdb reanalysed the 5' RACE reads using MiXCR and keeps one entry per CDR3 protein. The sample has under 300,000 distinct CDR3 sequences, roughly 18% seen once. This chain uses TRBV10-3 with TRBJ2-1; the D gene is possibly TRBD2 (6 bases). What was sequenced was PBMCs or a T cell subset sorted from them (not recorded which). The TCR was taken from a man aged 18 to 29 who had mild COVID-19 (a few samples of this study predate the infection). Cell type and time point are not known. CDR3 sequence reads: CAISGTNGIPTSNEQFF. The CDR3 DNA sequence: TGTGCCATCAGTGGAACCAACGGGATCCCGACTAGCAATGAGCAGTTCTTC.